This entry describes one T cell receptor beta chain. The CDR3 is made up of 15 amino acids. With 4 bases removed from V and 3 bases from J, the gap between germline ends came to 15 bases. The germline V gene encodes CDR1 SGHRS and CDR2 YFSETQ. This sample was included in a study of blood T cell repertoires in COVID-19. Source study methods: The authors estimated nucleated cell counts from reference gene primer amplification. Libraries were prepared by immunoSEQ multiplex PCR; TCRdb keeps only in-frame clonotypes and omits some of them. The DNA was the basis for D and trimming; V, J and clone size are from that table. The sample consists of some 290,000 clones, 87% of them appearing once.

The receptor comes from a woman aged 45-65 years who had recovered from COVID-19. The sequenced sample consisted of peripheral blood. J is TRBJ2-3 and V is TRBV5-1; D possibly corresponds to TRBD1 (5 bases). The CDR3 DNA reads TGCGCCAGCAGCATTGGGCCGAAGGGGACAGATACGCAGTATTTT. Translated: CASSIGPKGTDTQYF.